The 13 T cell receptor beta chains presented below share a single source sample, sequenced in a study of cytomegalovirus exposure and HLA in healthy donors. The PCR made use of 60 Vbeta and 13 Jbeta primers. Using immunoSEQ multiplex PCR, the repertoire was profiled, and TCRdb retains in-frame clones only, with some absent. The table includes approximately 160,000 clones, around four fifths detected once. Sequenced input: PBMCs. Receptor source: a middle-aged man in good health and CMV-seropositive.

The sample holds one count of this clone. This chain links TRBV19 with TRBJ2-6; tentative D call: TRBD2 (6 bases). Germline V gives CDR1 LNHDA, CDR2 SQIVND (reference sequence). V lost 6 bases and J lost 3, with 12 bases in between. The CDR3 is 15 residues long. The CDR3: CASSPGGVGANVLTF. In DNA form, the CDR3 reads TGTGCCAGTAGCCCCGGGGGAGTTGGGGCCAACGTCCTGACTTTC.

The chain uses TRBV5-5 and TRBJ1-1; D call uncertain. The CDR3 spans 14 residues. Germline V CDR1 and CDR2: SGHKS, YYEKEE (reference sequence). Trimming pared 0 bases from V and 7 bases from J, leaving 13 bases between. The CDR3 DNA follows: TGTGCCAGCAGCTTGGGTTTCCCCCGGGGTGAAGCTTTCTTT. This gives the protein CASSLGFPRGEAFF.

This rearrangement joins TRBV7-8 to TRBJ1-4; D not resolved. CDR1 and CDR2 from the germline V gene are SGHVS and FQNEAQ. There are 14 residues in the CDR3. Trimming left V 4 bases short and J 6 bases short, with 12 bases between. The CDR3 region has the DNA TGTGCCAGCAGCTCTGGAGGGATGTATGAAAAACTGTTTTTT. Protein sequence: CASSSGGMYEKLFF.

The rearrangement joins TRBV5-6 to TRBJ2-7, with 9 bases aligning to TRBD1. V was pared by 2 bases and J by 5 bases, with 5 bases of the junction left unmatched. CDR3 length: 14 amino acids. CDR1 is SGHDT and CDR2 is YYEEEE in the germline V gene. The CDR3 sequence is CASSFGTGSDEQYF. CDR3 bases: TGTGCCAGCAGCTTCGGGACAGGGAGCGACGAGCAGTACTTC.

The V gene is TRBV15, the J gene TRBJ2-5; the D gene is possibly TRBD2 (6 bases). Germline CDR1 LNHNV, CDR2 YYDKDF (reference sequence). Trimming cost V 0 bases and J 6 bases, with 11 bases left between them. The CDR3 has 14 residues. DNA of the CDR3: TGTGCCACCAGCAGAGATTCACTAGCCAAGACCCAGTACTTC. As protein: CATSRDSLAKTQYF.

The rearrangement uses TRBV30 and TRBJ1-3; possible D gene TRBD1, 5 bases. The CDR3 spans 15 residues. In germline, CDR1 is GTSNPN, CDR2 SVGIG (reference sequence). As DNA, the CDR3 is TGTGCGCACTGGGGCAGGCCGAACTCTGGAAACACCATATATTTT. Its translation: CAHWGRPNSGNTIYF. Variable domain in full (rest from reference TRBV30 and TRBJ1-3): SQTIHQWPATLVQPVGSPLSLECTVEGTSNPNLYWYRQAAGRGLQLLFYSVGIGQISSEVPQNLSASRPQDRQFILSSKKLLLSDSGFYLCAHWGRPNSGNTIYFGEGSWLTVV.

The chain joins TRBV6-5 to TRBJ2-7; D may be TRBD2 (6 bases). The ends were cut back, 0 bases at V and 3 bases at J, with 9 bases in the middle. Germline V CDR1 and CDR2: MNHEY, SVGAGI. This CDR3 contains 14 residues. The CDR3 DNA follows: TGTGCCAGCAGTTACTCGGGACTGATCTACGAGCAGTACTTC. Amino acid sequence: CASSYSGLIYEQYF.

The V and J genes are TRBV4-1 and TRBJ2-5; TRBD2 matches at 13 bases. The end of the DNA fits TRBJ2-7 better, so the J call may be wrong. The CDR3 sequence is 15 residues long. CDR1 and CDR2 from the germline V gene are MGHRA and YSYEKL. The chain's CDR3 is CASSHSGTSGTEQYF. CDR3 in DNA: TGCGCCAGCAGCCACTCCGGGACTAGCGGGACCGAGCAGTACTTC.

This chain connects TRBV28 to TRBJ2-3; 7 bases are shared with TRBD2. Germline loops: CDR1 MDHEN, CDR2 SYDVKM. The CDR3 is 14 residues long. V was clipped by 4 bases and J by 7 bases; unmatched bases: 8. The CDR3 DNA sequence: TGTGCCAGCAGTTCCCAGCGGGGTACAAATACGCAGTATTTT. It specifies CASSSQRGTNTQYF.

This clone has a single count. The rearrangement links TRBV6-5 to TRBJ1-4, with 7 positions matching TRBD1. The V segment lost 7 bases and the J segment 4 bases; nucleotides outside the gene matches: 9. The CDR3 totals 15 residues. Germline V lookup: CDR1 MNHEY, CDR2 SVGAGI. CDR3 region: CASIGKGAGNEKLFF. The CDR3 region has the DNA TGTGCCAGCATCGGAAAGGGGGCTGGTAATGAAAAACTGTTTTTT.

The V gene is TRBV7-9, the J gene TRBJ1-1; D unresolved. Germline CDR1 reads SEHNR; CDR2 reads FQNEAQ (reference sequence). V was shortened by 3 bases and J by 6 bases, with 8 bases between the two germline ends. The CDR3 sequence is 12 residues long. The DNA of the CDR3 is TGTGCCAGCAGCTTTGCGGAATCTGAAGCTTTCTTT. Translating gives CASSFAESEAFF.

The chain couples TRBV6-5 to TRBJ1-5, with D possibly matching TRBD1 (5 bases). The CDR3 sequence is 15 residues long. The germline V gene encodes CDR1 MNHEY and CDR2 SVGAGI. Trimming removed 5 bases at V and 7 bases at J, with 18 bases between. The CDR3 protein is CASSPGWGGEQPQHF. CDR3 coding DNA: TGTGCCAGCAGTCCCGGTTGGGGGGGGGAACAGCCCCAGCATTTT.

CDR3 DNA: TGTGCCAGCAGCTTAGGCGGGGAAAAGAACACTGAAGCTTTCTTT. Its protein product is CASSLGGEKNTEAFF. This rearrangement joins TRBV13 to TRBJ1-1, with unresolved D. The CDR3 totals 15 residues. The germline V gene has CDR1 PRHDT and CDR2 FYEKMQ (reference sequence). V lost 0 bases and J 1 base, leaving 9 bases between the germline ends.